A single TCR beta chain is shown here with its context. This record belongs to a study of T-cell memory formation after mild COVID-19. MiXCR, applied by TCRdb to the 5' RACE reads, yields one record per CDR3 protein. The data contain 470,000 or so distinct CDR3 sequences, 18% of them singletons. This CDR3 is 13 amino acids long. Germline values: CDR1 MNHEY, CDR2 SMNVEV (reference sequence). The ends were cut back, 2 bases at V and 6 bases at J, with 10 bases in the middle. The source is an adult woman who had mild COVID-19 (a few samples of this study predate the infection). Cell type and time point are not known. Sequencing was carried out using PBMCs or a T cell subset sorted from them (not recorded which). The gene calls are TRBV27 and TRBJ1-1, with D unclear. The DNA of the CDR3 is TGTGCCAGCAGTTTAGTGGGCCTGGCTGAAGCTTTCTTT. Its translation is CASSLVGLAEAFF.